What follows describes a single TCR beta chain. This sample is part of a study of cytomegalovirus exposure and HLA in healthy donors. The CDR3 spans 12 residues. Germline CDR1 is SGHTA and CDR2 is FQGNSA. V gave up 0 bases and J gave up 7 bases, with 6 bases separating them. With 60 Vbeta and 13 Jbeta primers, the PCR was carried out. Clones were read by immunoSEQ multiplex PCR, and TCRdb kept only the in-frame ones, dropping some. The table lists about 130,000 clones, approximately 85% of them singletons. The TCR was taken from a boy younger than 18 in good health and CMV-seronegative. Sequenced: PBMCs. The genes are TRBV7-2 and TRBJ2-5, with unresolved D. CDR3: CASSLASGTQYF. CDR3 coding DNA: TGTGCCAGCAGCTTAGCCTCGGGGACCCAGTACTTC.